The 8 T cell receptor beta chains listed next were all sequenced from one sample in a study of T cells in localized non-small cell lung cancer. Only in-frame clones appear in the TCRdb table, and some are missing; sequencing was by immunoSEQ multiplex PCR. The sample records 45,000 to 55,000 clones, 70% to 85% being singletons. The material sequenced was peripheral blood, taken before any cancer treatment. Receptors originate from a man aged 40 to 69 with stage I squamous cell lung carcinoma.

This clone showed up just once. This chain joins TRBV7-3 and TRBJ2-7, with 9 bases aligning to TRBD1. Per the germline V gene, CDR1 is SGHTA and CDR2 is FQGTGA. The CDR3 runs 15 residues. V lost 5 bases and J lost 3; bases outside the gene matches: 8. For the CDR3, the DNA is TGTGCCAGCAGCCCAACAGGGGGCTCGGTCTACGAGCAGTACTTC. This sequence encodes CASSPTGGSVYEQYF.

J is TRBJ2-3 and V is TRBV7-9, with D perhaps TRBD1 or TRBD2 (5 bases each). The germline gives CDR1 SEHNR, CDR2 FQNEAQ (reference sequence). V lost 5 bases and J lost 10, with 22 bases in between. The CDR3 spans 15 residues. The CDR3 spells CASSPPTTPGTSQYF. CDR3 nucleotides: TGTGCCAGCAGCCCTCCAACCACCCCCGGGACGTCGCAGTATTTT.

This chain connects TRBV28 to TRBJ1-6; D is unresolved. CDR1 is MDHEN and CDR2 is SYDVKM in the germline V gene. The V and J ends lost 9 bases and 8 bases respectively, with 11 bases between them. CDR3 length: 12 residues. CDR3 residues: CASRIADSPLHF. For the CDR3, the DNA is TGTGCCAGTCGAATTGCGGATTCACCCCTCCACTTT.

The chain recombines TRBV29-1 with TRBJ2-2; tentative D call: TRBD1 (5 bases). CDR1 and CDR2 from the germline V gene are SQVTM and ANQGSEA. The germline V and J ends were trimmed by 6 bases and 6 bases, with 17 bases remaining between them. This CDR3 is 14 amino acids long. The CDR3, as DNA: TGCAGCGTCCCAGAAAGGGGTAGGGCCGGGGAGCTGTTTTTT. It yields the protein CSVPERGRAGELFF.

This clone occurred once. This chain uses TRBV5-4 with TRBJ2-7, with TRBD1 identical over 9 bases. Per germline, CDR1 SGHNT and CDR2 YYREEE (reference sequence). The CDR3 runs 14 residues. With V trimmed by 2 bases and J by 7 bases, 7 bases remained unmatched. CDR3 residues: CASSFSGTGREQYF. CDR3 nucleotides: TGTGCCAGCAGCTTCTCTGGGACAGGGAGGGAGCAGTACTTC.

The chain carries TRBV6-5 and TRBJ1-1; D is perhaps TRBD1 (5 bases). The CDR3 runs 14 residues. Deletions cut 4 bases from V and 6 bases from J, with 15 bases between. The V gene's germline CDR1 is MNHEY and CDR2 SVGAGI. CDR3 DNA sequence: TGTGCCAGCAGTTCCCGGGCCCGGGGGGCTGAAGCTTTCTTT. Translation: CASSSRARGAEAFF.

By sample share, this clone is medium-sized. The chain joins TRBV7-5 to TRBJ1-5; TRBD1 is taken as the D call from the table, unchecked against the DNA. TRBV7-5 is assigned pseudogene status. CDR3 length: 17 residues. CDR3 coding DNA: TGTGCCAGAAGCTCAACCCCCAGACAATATAGCAATCAGCCCCAGCATTTT. Protein product: CARSSTPRQYSNQPQHF.

The V gene is TRBV7-2, the J gene TRBJ1-5; 7 bases align to TRBD1. This CDR3 spans 14 amino acids. The germline CDR1 and CDR2 sequences are SGHTA and FQGNSA. V was pared by 6 bases and J by 4 bases, with 6 bases of the junction left unmatched. CDR3 in DNA: TGTGCCAGCAGTTCGGGACAGCTAAATCAGCCCCAGCATTTT. Translated: CASSSGQLNQPQHF.